Only a few counts were recorded for the clone carrying this T cell receptor (delta chain). The data are from a study of gamma-delta T cells after stem cell transplantation. TCRdb made new clone calls on the RT-PCR reads using CATT. The sample shows about 10,000 delta-chain clones, 1% to 1.5% of them seen only once. Germline V gene data show CDR1 as GEAIGNYY and CDR2 as EKD. This CDR3 has 22 amino acids. V lost 1 base, J lost 0 bases, and 21 bases stayed unmatched. V gene TRDV2 combines with J gene TRDJ1; 11 bases agree with TRDD3. Sequencing was carried out using gamma-delta T cells. This TCR was sampled from a human donor. It is not recorded whose cells these are; they may come from a transplant donor. DNA of the CDR3: TGTGCCTGTGACACGTTAGGTATTTCCGTGGGGGATACGATGGGGTACACCGATAAACTCATCTTT. This codes for CACDTLGISVGDTMGYTDKLIF.